This TCR beta chain was sequenced in a study of blood T cells in healthy people across ages. Extractions gave at least 6 micrograms of total RNA per sample. Alongside a J-beta primer mix, a sample-barcoded 5' primer served in a second PCR lasting about 6 to 11 cycles. Via MiXCR, TCRdb re-called the 5' RACE reads, giving one row per CDR3 protein. The data show approximately 850,000 distinct CDR3 sequences, roughly 44% seen once. Whole-study findings and limits: Observed TCR beta diversity showed a strong correlation with the percentage of naive T cells as measured by flow cytometry. A roughly linear age-dependent decrease characterized TCR beta diversity per million T cells.

Trimming cost V 4 bases and J 12 bases, with 16 bases left between them. The CDR3 sequence is 13 residues long. Per the germline V gene, CDR1 is SGHTA and CDR2 is FQGNSA. Of note for this clonotype: What it binds is not known.

This chain connects TRBV7-2 to TRBJ2-1; weak D call: TRBD2 (5 bases). This TCR came from a man aged 60 to 69 in good health. Sequenced: blood. CDR3 amino acids: CASSSDSAGGQFF. The CDR3 DNA reads TGTGCCAGCAGCTCGGACTCCGCTGGTGGGCAGTTCTTC. The full variable domain, its missing parts supplied by reference TRBV7-2 and TRBJ2-1, is GAGVSQSPSNKVTEKGKDVELRCDPISGHTALYWYRQSLGQGLEFLIYFQGNSAPDKSGLPSDRFSAERTGGSVSTLTIQRTQQEDSAVYLCASSSDSAGGQFFGPGTRLTVL.